This TCR beta chain originates from a study of cytomegalovirus exposure and HLA in healthy donors. As for the study in general: Earlier, 110 million or so unique TCR beta sequences were recovered from approximately 180 million T cells by an analysis.

Study results and caveats: Approximately 18,000 TCR beta sequences were associated with HLA alleles at 0.05 false discovery rate in a later analysis. What a later analysis reportedly showed was that an Asian-associated ancestry cluster had fewer N-insertions than the approximately 700-donor mean. Follow-up analysis seemed to connect common viral pathogens with several of the most significant clusters identified.

A single count supports this clone. No antigen is known for it. Germline loops: CDR1 SGHRS, CDR2 YFSETQ. The CDR3 consists of 14 residues. Trimming pared 0 bases from V and 2 bases from J, leaving 8 bases between. PCR primers comprised 60 Vbeta and 13 Jbeta primers. Sequencing used immunoSEQ multiplex PCR; TCRdb keeps in-frame clones, though not all of them. This sample has over 150,000 clones, with around 76% found just once. This receptor was identified in a man in his fifties or sixties in good health and CMV-seronegative. V is TRBV5-1 and J is TRBJ2-5; D is unresolved. Sequencing was carried out using PBMCs. CDR3 DNA: TGCGCCAGCAGCTTGGCTTCAGGACAAGAGACCCAGTACTTC. Its protein is CASSLASGQETQYF.